Listed below are T cell receptor beta chains from one sample, sequenced in a study of blood T cell repertoires in COVID-19. Profiled with immunoSEQ multiplex PCR; TCRdb holds only in-frame clones, not every one. The profile covers some 150,000 clones, with about 83% appearing a single time and around 7.7% taken by the ten largest. What was sequenced was peripheral blood. These receptors were collected from a man in his forties who had recovered from COVID-19. Each CDR3 is given with its conserved first and last residue. The D gene is left open where the match is weak. Only some rows state a clone size, as once, few, many or a class for expanded clones.

TRBV6-2/TRBV6-3	.	TRBJ2-1	TRBD2	CASSYAASGRRYEQFF	TGTGCCAGCAGTTATGCGGCTAGCGGGAGACGCTATGAGCAGTTCTTC
TRBV14	few	TRBJ2-7	TRBD1	CASSHGQEFHEQYF	TGTGCCAGCAGCCACGGACAGGAATTTCACGAGCAGTACTTC
TRBV9	.	TRBJ2-1	.	CASSVEPSSYNEQFF	TGTGCCAGCAGCGTGGAGCCGAGCTCCTACAATGAGCAGTTCTTC
TRBV6-5	.	TRBJ2-5	.	CASRDIDQETQYF	TGTGCCAGCAGAGACATTGACCAAGAGACCCAGTACTTC
TRBV6-2/TRBV6-3	.	TRBJ2-1	TRBD2	CASSYGRELGSYNEQFF	TGTGCCAGCAGTTACGGGCGGGAGTTAGGGTCCTACAATGAGCAGTTCTTC
TRBV7-3	.	TRBJ2-3	.	CASSLNAGRTDTQYF	TGTGCCAGCAGCTTAAACGCGGGCCGCACAGATACGCAGTATTTT
TRBV7-8	.	TRBJ2-1	TRBD2	CASSLGGAGVGEQFF	TGTGCCAGCAGCTTAGGCGGAGCGGGGGTAGGGGAGCAGTTCTTC
TRBV7-3	.	TRBJ2-5	TRBD2	CASSPTGTSGGFGETQYF	TGTGCCAGCAGCCCAACCGGGACTAGCGGGGGATTTGGAGAGACCCAGTACTTC
TRBV15	.	TRBJ2-5	.	CATRGEETQYF	TGTGCCACCCGAGGAGAAGAGACCCAGTACTTC
TRBV18	.	TRBJ1-1	.	CASSSGGSTEAFF	TGTGCCAGCTCCTCGGGGGGGTCCACTGAAGCTTTCTTT
TRBV5-6	.	TRBJ1-3	.	CASSLGASGNTIYF	TGTGCCAGCAGCTTGGGAGCCTCTGGAAACACCATATATTTT
TRBV2	.	TRBJ1-1	.	CATVLGTEAFF	TGTGCCACTGTTCTAGGCACTGAAGCTTTCTTT
TRBV11-2	.	TRBJ2-3	TRBD1	CASSLVGTGVQDTQYF	TGTGCCAGCAGCTTAGTCGGGACAGGGGTTCAAGATACGCAGTATTTT
TRBV30	.	TRBJ2-7	TRBD1	CAWMAGGYEQYF	TGTGCCTGGATGGCAGGGGGCTACGAGCAGTACTTC
TRBV4-1	.	TRBJ1-2	.	CASSQVGAGYGYTF	TGCGCCAGCAGCCAAGTAGGGGCGGGGTATGGCTACACCTTC
TRBV19	.	TRBJ2-7	.	CASSIRGTYEQYF	TGTGCCAGTAGTATACGGGGTACCTACGAGCAGTACTTC
TRBV11-1	.	TRBJ2-6	.	CASSRHSSGANVLTF	TGTGCCAGCAGCAGACACAGCTCTGGGGCCAACGTCCTGACTTTC
TRBV7-6	.	TRBJ2-7	TRBD1	CASSFGQGFDYEQYF	TGTGCCAGCAGCTTCGGACAGGGCTTCGACTACGAGCAGTACTTC
TRBV24-1	.	TRBJ1-5	TRBD1	CATSDSGGPSNQPQHF	TGTGCCACCAGTGATTCAGGGGGCCCGAGCAATCAGCCCCAGCATTTT
TRBV5-4	.	TRBJ2-1	TRBD1	CASSLSTFGTGAVNEQFF	TGTGCCAGCAGCTTGTCTACGTTTGGGACAGGGGCTGTCAATGAGCAGTTCTTC
TRBV7-2	.	TRBJ1-2	.	CASSLQGGVNYGYTF	TGTGCCAGCAGCCTACAGGGAGGGGTTAACTATGGCTACACCTTC
TRBV28	.	TRBJ1-2	.	CASSPGDILNYGYTF	TGTGCCAGCAGTCCCGGGGACATCCTAAACTATGGCTACACCTTC
TRBV4-2	.	TRBJ2-7	.	CASRSAGYEQYF	TGTGCCAGCAGATCCGCGGGGTACGAGCAGTACTTC
TRBV6-6	.	TRBJ1-3	TRBD1	CASSSPDREYGNTIYF	TGTGCCAGCAGTTCCCCCGACAGGGAGTATGGAAACACCATATATTTT
TRBV11-2	.	TRBJ2-7	.	CASSPGPIYEQYF	TGTGCCAGCAGTCCCGGTCCTATCTACGAGCAGTACTTC
TRBV30	.	TRBJ1-4	TRBD1	CAWGGSGTGREKLFF	TGTGCCTGGGGGGGGTCCGGGACAGGGCGTGAAAAACTGTTTTTT
TRBV5-4	.	TRBJ2-2	TRBD2	CASSLDWGRANTGELFF	TGTGCCAGCAGCCTCGATTGGGGGAGGGCGAACACCGGGGAGCTGTTTTTT
TRBV6-5	.	TRBJ2-5	.	CASSDVQILAKTQYF	TGTGCCAGCAGCGACGTCCAGATCTTAGCAAAGACCCAGTACTTC
TRBV6-4	.	TRBJ2-1	.	CASSVEESSYNEQFF	TGTGCCAGCAGTGTCGAGGAAAGCTCCTACAATGAGCAGTTCTTC
TRBV4-3	.	TRBJ2-7	.	CASSQVEGDSYEQYF	TGCGCCAGCAGCCAAGTCGAGGGGGATTCCTACGAGCAGTACTTC
TRBV6-2/TRBV6-3	few	TRBJ2-3	.	CASSLGGYSTDTQYF	TGTGCCAGCAGTCTCGGGGGTTATAGCACAGATACGCAGTATTTT
TRBV11-2	.	TRBJ2-3	TRBD2	CASSVLAGGEDTQYF	TGTGCCAGCAGCGTACTAGCGGGGGGGGAAGATACGCAGTATTTT
TRBV4-3	.	TRBJ2-2	.	CASSQDPSVGELFF	TGCGCCAGCAGCCAAGATCCAAGCGTCGGGGAGCTGTTTTTT
TRBV7-9	.	TRBJ2-2	TRBD1	CASRAGQGAVGELFF	TGTGCCAGCAGAGCAGGACAGGGGGCTGTCGGGGAGCTGTTTTTT
TRBV6-5	.	TRBJ2-1	TRBD2	CASGSGTSAANEQFF	TGTGCCAGCGGGTCCGGGACTAGCGCCGCCAATGAGCAGTTCTTC
TRBV6-2/TRBV6-3	.	TRBJ2-1	.	CASSYGGGGEQFF	TGTGCCAGCAGTTACGGAGGGGGCGGTGAGCAGTTCTTC
TRBV4-2	once	TRBJ1-6	TRBD1	CASSQGLDRNSPLHF	TGTGCCAGCAGCCAGGGGCTGGACAGGAATTCACCCCTCCACTTT
TRBV6-4	.	TRBJ1-5	.	CASSGSTGKGNQPQHF	TGTGCCAGCAGTGGATCGACGGGGAAGGGCAATCAGCCCCAGCATTTT
TRBV18	.	TRBJ2-3	.	CASSLGHLSTDTQYF	TGTGCCAGCTCCCTGGGACACCTAAGCACAGATACGCAGTATTTT
TRBV6-5	.	TRBJ1-1	.	CASVRNTEAFF	TGTGCCAGTGTCAGGAACACTGAAGCTTTCTTT
TRBV12-3/TRBV12-4	.	TRBJ2-7	.	CASSVTVEQYF	TGTGCCAGCAGTGTAACAGTCGAGCAGTACTTC
TRBV28	.	TRBJ2-7	.	CASTGGYEQYF	TGTGCCAGCACCGGAGGGTACGAGCAGTACTTC
TRBV7-2	.	TRBJ2-1	.	CASSLSTTDNEQFF	TGTGCCAGCAGCTTAAGTACCACGGACAATGAGCAGTTCTTC
TRBV27	.	TRBJ1-1	.	CASRLAPGANTEAFF	TGTGCCAGCAGGCTGGCTCCAGGGGCGAACACTGAAGCTTTCTTT
TRBV24-1	few	TRBJ2-2	.	CATGQYTGELFF	TGTGCCACCGGACAGTACACCGGGGAGCTGTTTTTT
TRBV24-1	.	TRBJ2-3	TRBD1	CATSDSPGQGTDTQYF	TGTGCCACCAGTGATTCACCGGGACAGGGGACAGATACGCAGTATTTT
TRBV6-2/TRBV6-3	.	TRBJ1-2	TRBD1	CASSYVGTGEGGYTF	TGTGCCAGCAGTTACGTCGGGACAGGGGAAGGGGGCTACACATTC
TRBV4-3	.	TRBJ1-6	.	CASRHYNSPLHF	TGCGCCAGCAGACATTATAATTCACCCCTCCACTTT
TRBV27	.	TRBJ2-7	TRBD1	CASSPGQGLSGQYF	TGTGCCAGCAGCCCGGGACAGGGTCTTTCGGGGCAGTACTTC
TRBV18	.	TRBJ2-7	TRBD2	CASSLTSGRWAEQYF	TGTGCCAGCTCACTCACTAGCGGGAGGTGGGCCGAGCAGTACTTC
TRBV5-4	.	TRBJ2-5	TRBD2	CASSLASGEETQYF	TGTGCCAGCAGCTTGGCTAGCGGAGAAGAGACCCAGTACTTC
TRBV11-2	once	TRBJ2-7	.	CASSLNTGGGTLAYEQYF	TGTGCCAGCAGCTTAAACACAGGGGGGGGGACACTTGCCTACGAGCAGTACTTC
TRBV6-5	.	TRBJ1-2	TRBD1	CASSRDRVIRTF	TGTGCCAGCAGCAGGGACAGGGTGATTCGGACCTTC
TRBV19	.	TRBJ2-1	TRBD2	CASSTGTSGNNEQFF	TGTGCCAGTAGTACCGGGACTAGCGGGAACAATGAGCAGTTCTTC
TRBV4-3	.	TRBJ1-6	TRBD1	CASSQDIIDRVRSPLHF	TGCGCCAGCAGCCAAGATATCATCGACAGGGTGAGATCACCCCTCCACTTT
TRBV7-9	.	TRBJ1-2	.	CASSFSGGQNYGYTF	TGTGCCAGCAGCTTTTCCGGAGGCCAAAACTATGGCTACACCTTC
TRBV15	.	TRBJ1-5	TRBD1	CATSGDRGRGGNQPQHF	TGTGCCACCAGCGGGGACAGGGGGCGCGGGGGCAATCAGCCCCAGCATTTT
TRBV20-1	.	TRBJ2-7	TRBD1	CSASLGTGAYEQYF	TGCAGTGCTAGTCTCGGGACAGGGGCCTACGAGCAGTACTTC
TRBV30	.	TRBJ2-3	.	CAWSPTAIGDTQYF	TGTGCCTGGAGTCCGACTGCAATCGGGGATACGCAGTATTTT
TRBV7-9	.	TRBJ2-3	.	CASSLERGDTQYF	TGTGCCAGCAGCTTAGAAAGGGGAGATACGCAGTATTTT